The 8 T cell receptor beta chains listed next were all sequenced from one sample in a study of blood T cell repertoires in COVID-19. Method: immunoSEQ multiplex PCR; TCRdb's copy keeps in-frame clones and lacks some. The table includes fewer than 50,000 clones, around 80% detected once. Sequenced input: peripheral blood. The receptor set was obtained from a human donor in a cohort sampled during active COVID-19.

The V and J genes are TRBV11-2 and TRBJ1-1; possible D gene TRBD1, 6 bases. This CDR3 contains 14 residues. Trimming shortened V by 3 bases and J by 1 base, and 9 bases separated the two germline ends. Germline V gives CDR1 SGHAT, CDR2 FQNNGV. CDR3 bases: TGTGCCAGCAGCTTGGGACACCAGAACACTGAAGCTTTCTTT. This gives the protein CASSLGHQNTEAFF.

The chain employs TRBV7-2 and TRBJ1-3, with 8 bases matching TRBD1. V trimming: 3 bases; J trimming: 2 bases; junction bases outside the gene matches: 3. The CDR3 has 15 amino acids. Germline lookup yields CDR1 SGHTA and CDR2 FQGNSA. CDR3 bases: TGTGCCAGCAGCTTCACAGGGGGACCTGGAAACACCATATATTTT. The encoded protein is CASSFTGGPGNTIYF.

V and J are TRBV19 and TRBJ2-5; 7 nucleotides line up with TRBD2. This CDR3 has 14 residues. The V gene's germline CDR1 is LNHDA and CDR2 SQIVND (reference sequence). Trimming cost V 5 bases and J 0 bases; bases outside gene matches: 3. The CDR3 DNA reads TGTGCCAGTAGTTTACTAGCGAACCAAGAGACCCAGTACTTC. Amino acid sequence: CASSLLANQETQYF. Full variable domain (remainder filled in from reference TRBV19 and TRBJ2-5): DGGITQSPKYLFRKEGQNVTLSCEQNLNHDAMYWYRQDPGQGLRLIYYSQIVNDFQKGDIAEGYSVSREKKESFPLTVTSAQKNPTAFYLCASSLLANQETQYFGPGTRLLVL.

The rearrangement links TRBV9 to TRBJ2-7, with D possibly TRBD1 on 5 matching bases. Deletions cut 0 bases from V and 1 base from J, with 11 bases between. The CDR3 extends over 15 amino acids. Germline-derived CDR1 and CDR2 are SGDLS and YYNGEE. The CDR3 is CASSVGGTQSYEQYF. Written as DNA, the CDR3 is TGTGCCAGCAGCGTAGGGGGCACGCAGTCCTACGAGCAGTACTTC. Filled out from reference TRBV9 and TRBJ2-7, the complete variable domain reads DSGVTQTPKHLITATGQRVTLRCSPRSGDLSVYWYQQSLDQGLQFLIQYYNGEERAKGNILERFSAQQFPDLHSELNLSSLELGDSALYFCASSVGGTQSYEQYFGPGTRLTVT.

CDR3 protein: CASSFVSEPQHF. The DNA of the CDR3 is TGTGCCAGCAGTTTTGTTTCGGAGCCCCAGCATTTT. The V gene is TRBV6-5, the J gene TRBJ1-5, with no clear D. Germline V gene lookup returns CDR1 MNHEY and CDR2 SVGAGI. V gave up 4 bases and J gave up 8 bases, with 9 bases separating them. The length of the CDR3 is 12 residues.

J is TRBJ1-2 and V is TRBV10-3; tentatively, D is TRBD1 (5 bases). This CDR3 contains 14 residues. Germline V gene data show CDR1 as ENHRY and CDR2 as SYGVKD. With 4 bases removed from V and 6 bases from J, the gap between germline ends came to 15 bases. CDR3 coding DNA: TGTGCCATCAGTGTATCACAGGAACACCATGGCTACACCTTC. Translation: CAISVSQEHHGYTF.

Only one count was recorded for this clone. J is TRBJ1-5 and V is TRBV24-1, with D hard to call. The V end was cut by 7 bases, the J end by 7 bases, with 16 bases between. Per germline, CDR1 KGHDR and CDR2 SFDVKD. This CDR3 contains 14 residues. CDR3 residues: CATSDTERAQPQHF. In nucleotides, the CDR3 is TGTGCCACCAGCGACACGGAGAGGGCCCAGCCCCAGCATTTT.

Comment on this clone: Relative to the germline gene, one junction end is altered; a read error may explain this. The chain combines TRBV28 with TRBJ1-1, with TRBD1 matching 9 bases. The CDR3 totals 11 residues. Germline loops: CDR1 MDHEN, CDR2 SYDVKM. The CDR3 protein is CASSPWTGVYF. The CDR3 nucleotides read TGTGCCAGCAGTCCCTGGACAGGGGTTTACTTT.